A single sample gave rise to the 20 T cell receptor beta chains below, sequenced in a study of T cells in localized non-small cell lung cancer. Only in-frame clones appear in the TCRdb table, and some are missing; sequencing was by immunoSEQ multiplex PCR. The sample carries a few thousand clones, under 35% recorded once. Sequences were derived from lung tumor tissue, sampled before any cancer treatment. Every receptor here comes from a female donor over 55 with stage I lung adenocarcinoma.

In the case of this clone: One end of the junction is discordant with germline, which a read error may explain. This sequence joins TRBV11-3 and TRBJ2-5; TRBD2 aligns across 7 bases. The CDR3 consists of 14 residues. Looked up from germline, CDR1 is SGHNT and CDR2 is YENEEA. CDR3 in amino acids: CASSFLAAPETQYF. The DNA of the CDR3 is TGTGCTAGCAGCTTTCTAGCGGCACCGGAGACCCAGTACTTC.

The J gene is TRBJ1-2, the V gene TRBV6-8; 9 bases are shared with TRBD1. V trimming: 5 bases; J trimming: 3 bases; junction bases outside the gene matches: 4. Germline CDR1 reads MNHGY; CDR2 reads SAAAGT. This CDR3 region has 14 residues. The CDR3 protein is CASSGTGQDYGYTF. The CDR3 bases are TGTGCCAGCAGTGGGACAGGGCAGGACTATGGCTACACCTTC.

This clone was picked up a small number of times. The chain has TRBV18 and TRBJ1-4, with D maybe TRBD1 (6 bases). Germline lookup yields CDR1 KGHSH and CDR2 LQKENI. V was cut by 5 bases and J by 3 bases, with 7 bases left in between. The CDR3 sequence is 13 residues long. Here the CDR3 reads CASSTGSNEKLFF. The CDR3 nucleotides read TGTGCCAGCTCAACAGGGTCTAATGAAAAACTGTTTTTT.

This clone showed up just a few times. The CDR3 protein is CASSDYVRGEQFF. The CDR3 nucleotides are TGTGCCAGCAGTGATTACGTGCGAGGTGAGCAGTTCTTC. This rearrangement joins TRBV6-9 to TRBJ2-1, with unresolved D. Germline V CDR1 and CDR2: MNHGY, SVAAGI. V was pared by 5 bases and J by 9 bases, with 14 bases between. This CDR3 region has 13 residues.

The chain has TRBV11-3 and TRBJ2-5; D is unclear. The CDR3 is 14 residues long. The V end lost 3 bases, the J end lost 3 bases, and 11 bases lay between the germline ends. Germline CDR1 SGHNT, CDR2 YENEEA. CDR3 DNA: TGTGCCAGCAGCTTGGAACGGCGAAAAGAGACCCAGTACTTC. The encoded protein is CASSLERRKETQYF. Full variable domain (rest looked up from reference TRBV11-3 and TRBJ2-5): EAGVVQSPRYKIIEKKQPVAFWCNPISGHNTLYWYLQNLGQGPELLIRYENEEAVDDSQLPKDRFSAERLKGVDSTLKIQPAELGDSAVYLCASSLERRKETQYFGPGTRLLVL.

By share of the sample, this clone is large. The V gene is TRBV9, the J gene TRBJ1-1, with D tentatively TRBD1 (6 bases). Trimming shortened V by 4 bases and J by 6 bases, and 13 bases separated the two germline ends. There are 13 residues in the CDR3. Germline V lookup: CDR1 SGDLS, CDR2 YYNGEE. CDR3 DNA: TGTGCCAGCAGCTCAGGGGACACCGCTGAAGCTTTCTTT. Its protein is CASSSGDTAEAFF.

This clone has more than one count but fewer than ten. The chain has TRBV10-3 and TRBJ2-1, with D unresolved. The V end was cut by 6 bases, the J end by 5 bases, with 11 bases between. CDR3 length: 13 amino acids. The germline V gene encodes CDR1 ENHRY and CDR2 SYGVKD. In DNA, the CDR3 is TGTGCCATCAGGAACTCAGAAGACAATGAGCAGTTCTTC. Translation gives CAIRNSEDNEQFF.

The J gene is TRBJ2-3, the V gene TRBV5-1; TRBD1 matches at 7 bases. Trimming at V came to 4 bases and at J to 1 base, leaving 6 bases not matched to a gene. Germline V gene lookup returns CDR1 SGHRS and CDR2 YFSETQ. CDR3 length: 15 residues. CDR3 bases: TGCGCCAGCAGCCCCGGACAGGAGGGCACAGATACGCAGTATTTT. This codes for CASSPGQEGTDTQYF.

This clone has a handful of counts. The V gene is TRBV11-3, the J gene TRBJ2-5, with D maybe TRBD2 (5 bases). The germline V and J ends were trimmed by 2 bases and 0 bases, with 13 bases remaining between them. Germline assignment: CDR1 SGHNT and CDR2 YENEEA. This CDR3 is built from 16 residues. CDR3 sequence: CASSLKDLPYQETQYF. CDR3 bases: TGTGCCAGCAGCTTAAAGGACTTACCATACCAAGAGACCCAGTACTTC.

The CDR3 DNA follows: TGTGCCAGCTCTACTGGCGGGGGGCTAGGTTCCCAGTTCTTC. Translated: CASSTGGGLGSQFF. The chain uses TRBV28 and TRBJ2-1; 8 bases agree with TRBD2. The CDR3 consists of 14 residues. V was pared by 8 bases and J by 13 bases, with 16 bases of the junction left unmatched. The germline gives CDR1 MDHEN, CDR2 SYDVKM.

This clone was detected only a few times. The chain has TRBV29-1 and TRBJ1-2; 7 positions match TRBD1. Trimming at V came to 3 bases and at J to 2 bases, leaving 0 bases not matched to a gene. Per the germline V gene, CDR1 is SQVTM and CDR2 is ANQGSEA. The CDR3 is made up of 12 amino acids. In DNA form, the CDR3 reads TGCAGCGTTGAGACAGGGAACTATGGCTACACCTTC. It yields the protein CSVETGNYGYTF.

Only one count was recorded for this clone. This chain uses TRBV19 with TRBJ2-3; either TRBD1 or TRBD2 may fit D (6 bases each). CDR3 length: 14 residues. Germline CDR1 reads LNHDA; CDR2 reads SQIVND (reference sequence). With 7 bases removed from V and 2 bases from J, the gap between germline ends came to 13 bases. The CDR3: CASKEGGSTDTQYF. The CDR3 DNA sequence: TGTGCCAGTAAAGAGGGGGGTTCCACAGATACGCAGTATTTT.

This clone was detected only a few times. This chain connects TRBV9 to TRBJ1-6; possibly TRBD1 for D (6 bases). The V gene's germline CDR1 is SGDLS and CDR2 YYNGEE. Between the trimmed V and J ends, which lost 3 bases and 2 bases, there was a span of 9 bases. The CDR3 is 15 amino acids. This CDR3 reads CASSEGGTYNSPLHF. The CDR3 DNA reads TGTGCCAGCAGCGAGGGGGGGACCTATAATTCACCCCTCCACTTT.

This clone was seen only a few times. The genes are TRBV19 and TRBJ2-7; TRBD2 might be the D (6 bases). Germline V gene lookup returns CDR1 LNHDA and CDR2 SQIVND (reference sequence). The CDR3 consists of 15 residues. Trimming pared 5 bases from V and 5 bases from J, leaving 19 bases between. The CDR3, as DNA: TGTGCCAGTAGTCCAGCGGGTAGGAAGTCCCACGAGCAGTACTTC. The encoded protein is CASSPAGRKSHEQYF.

This sequence joins TRBV6-8 and TRBJ1-1; possible D gene TRBD1, 5 bases. The V end lost 6 bases, the J end lost 1 base, and 6 bases lay between the germline ends. The CDR3 length is 12 residues. Per the germline V gene, CDR1 is MNHGY and CDR2 is SAAAGT. CDR3 residues: CASSDRNTEAFF. CDR3 bases: TGTGCCAGCAGCGACAGGAACACTGAAGCTTTCTTT.

J is TRBJ1-6 and V is TRBV6-8; no clear D. V was pared by 0 bases and J by 0 bases, with 6 bases between. This CDR3 contains 16 residues. The germline V gene encodes CDR1 MNHGY and CDR2 SAAAGT. The CDR3 sequence is CASSYSGSSYNSPLHF. The CDR3 nucleotides are TGTGCCAGCAGTTACTCCGGGAGCTCCTATAATTCACCCCTCCACTTT.

The chain couples TRBV29-1 to TRBJ2-1; 8 bases are shared with TRBD2. V gave up 5 bases and J gave up 9 bases; unmatched junction bases: 9. Germline loops: CDR1 SQVTM, CDR2 ANQGSEA. The CDR3 consists of 13 residues. CDR3 sequence reads: CSVRISGDGEQFF. CDR3 nucleotide sequence: TGCAGCGTTAGAATTAGCGGGGACGGTGAGCAGTTCTTC.

This clone appeared a few times. The V and J genes are TRBV28 and TRBJ1-6, with D possibly being TRBD1 (6 bases). This CDR3 is 14 amino acids long. Germline assignment: CDR1 MDHEN and CDR2 SYDVKM. V was cut by 5 bases and J by 10 bases, with 15 bases left in between. The CDR3 region has the DNA TGTGCCAGCAGTCCCTACAGGGAAGACTCACCCCTCCACTTT. As protein: CASSPYREDSPLHF. Drawing the rest from reference TRBV28 and TRBJ1-6, the complete variable domain is DVKVTQSSRYLVKRTGEKVFLECVQDMDHENMFWYRQDPGLGLRLIYFSYDVKMKEKGDIPEGYSVSREKKERFSLILESASTNQTSMYLCASSPYREDSPLHFGNGTRLTVT.

This clone was seen just once. This chain uses TRBV10-2 with TRBJ1-2, with 10 positions matching TRBD1. The V gene's germline CDR1 is WSHSY and CDR2 SAAADI. V shed 11 bases and J 7 bases; nucleotides not matched to a gene: 16. This CDR3 spans 15 amino acids. As DNA, the CDR3 is TGCGCCTCAACCCGGACGGGACAGGGGATCGGTGGCTACACCTTC. Translating it yields CASTRTGQGIGGYTF.

This clone has a handful of counts. This chain connects TRBV9 to TRBJ2-1; D not resolved. V was cut by 6 bases and J by 10 bases, with 23 bases left in between. Germline V lookup: CDR1 SGDLS, CDR2 YYNGEE. The CDR3 consists of 15 residues. CDR3 DNA: TGTGCCAGCACCCCTACGGGCGGAGCCGTTAAGGAGCAGTTCTTC. As protein: CASTPTGGAVKEQFF.